These 10 T cell receptor beta chains originate from one sample sequenced in a study of T cell responses to AZD1222 COVID-19 vaccine. The table came from immunoSEQ multiplex PCR; TCRdb's copy has only in-frame clones and leaves some out. This sample carries 75,000 to 100,000 clones, approximately 86% of them seen once, and the ten largest clones take about a tenth. The input for sequencing was peripheral blood, taken on day 0 of MenACWY control vaccination. The receptors stem from an adult in good health.

The chain recombines TRBV30 with TRBJ1-5, with 8 bases that match TRBD1. Germline-derived CDR1 and CDR2 are GTSNPN and SVGIG (reference sequence). The CDR3 is 13 amino acids. The V gene end was trimmed by 5 bases and the J gene end by 5 bases; junction bases not matched to a gene: 5. As DNA, the CDR3 is TGTGCCTGGGACTCAGGGGGCGATCAGCCCCAGCATTTT. Translating it yields CAWDSGGDQPQHF.

This clone came up once. The chain links TRBV5-1 to TRBJ1-1; TRBD1 is a possible D gene (6 bases). The CDR3 loop spans 12 amino acids. V was trimmed by 4 bases and J by 6 bases, leaving 10 bases between them. Germline V gene data show CDR1 as SGHRS and CDR2 as YFSETQ. The chain's CDR3 is CASSLEGAEAFF. Written as DNA, the CDR3 is TGCGCCAGCAGCCTAGAGGGGGCTGAAGCTTTCTTT.

The rearrangement joins TRBV5-1 to TRBJ2-1, with TRBD2 matching over 10 bases. The trim removed 0 bases at V and 0 bases at J, leaving 12 bases unmatched. This CDR3 contains 20 residues. In germline, CDR1 is SGHRS, CDR2 YFSETQ. CDR3 residues: CASSLATSGVPSSSYNEQFF. For the CDR3, the DNA is TGCGCCAGCAGCTTGGCCACTAGCGGGGTGCCCTCGAGCTCCTACAATGAGCAGTTCTTC.

This CDR3 is CASSLGGGLAFF. In nucleotides, the CDR3 is TGTGCCAGCAGTTTAGGGGGGGGGCTGGCTTTCTTT. V gene TRBV12-3 or TRBV12-4 combines with J gene TRBJ1-1; D may be TRBD1 (6 bases). The CDR3 has 12 residues. V was trimmed by 1 base and J by 11 bases, leaving 11 bases between them.

The rearrangement joins TRBV28 to TRBJ2-5, with 8 bases that match TRBD2. V was pared by 5 bases and J by 1 base, with 3 bases of the junction left unmatched. The germline V gene encodes CDR1 MDHEN and CDR2 SYDVKM. The CDR3 sequence is 14 residues long. CDR3 protein: CASSTTSGQETQYF. The DNA of the CDR3 is TGTGCCAGCAGTACCACTAGCGGCCAAGAGACCCAGTACTTC.

The chain carries TRBV5-1 and TRBJ2-5; 13 bases align to TRBD2. This CDR3 has 18 amino acids. CDR1 is SGHRS, CDR2 YFSETQ, per germline. V lost 4 bases to trimming and J lost 6 bases; unmatched junction nucleotides: 15. This chain's CDR3 is CASSPRAGTSGVGQTQYF. The DNA for the CDR3 is TGCGCCAGCAGCCCCCGCGCCGGGACTAGCGGGGTCGGGCAGACCCAGTACTTC.

The chain links TRBV2 to TRBJ2-1; tentatively, D is TRBD1 or TRBD2 (6 bases each). The CDR3 consists of 15 residues. The germline gives CDR1 SNHLY, CDR2 FYNNEI. The V gene lost 6 bases and the J gene lost 9 bases, with 21 bases spanning the gap. CDR3 region: CASSRPGGDRVEQFF. The CDR3, as DNA: TGTGCCAGCAGCCGGCCCGGGGGCGATCGTGTTGAGCAGTTCTTC. The full variable domain, rest sourced from reference TRBV2 and TRBJ2-1, is EPEVTQTPSHQVTQMGQEVILRCVPISNHLYFYWYRQILGQKVEFLVSFYNNEISEKSEIFDDQFSVERPDGSNFTLKIRSTKLEDSAMYFCASSRPGGDRVEQFFGPGTRLTVL.

V gene TRBV7-8 combines with J gene TRBJ2-5; the D gene could be TRBD1 or TRBD2 (6 bases each). Germline assignment: CDR1 SGHVS and CDR2 FQNEAQ. CDR3 length: 15 amino acids. Trimming pared 3 bases from V and 1 base from J, leaving 12 bases between. The CDR3 protein is CASSFGGRAQETQYF. For the CDR3, the DNA is TGTGCCAGCAGCTTCGGGGGCAGAGCCCAAGAGACCCAGTACTTC.

The rearrangement links TRBV2 to TRBJ1-1; no firm D call. Germline values: CDR1 SNHLY, CDR2 FYNNEI. V lost 3 bases and J lost 1, with 6 bases in between. The CDR3 is made up of 13 amino acids. CDR3 sequence (DNA): TGTGCCAGCAGTGATAGGCCGAACACTGAAGCTTTCTTT. Its translation: CASSDRPNTEAFF.

This rearrangement joins TRBV9 to TRBJ1-2; perhaps TRBD1 as D (5 bases). V lost 3 bases and J lost 3, with 12 bases in between. Germline lookup yields CDR1 SGDLS and CDR2 YYNGEE. CDR3 length equals 14 residues. The CDR3 protein is CASSAADSYYGYTF. For the CDR3, the DNA is TGTGCCAGCAGCGCGGCAGACAGTTACTATGGCTACACCTTC.